The rows below give T cell receptor beta chains drawn from one sample of a study of T-cell reconstitution after alpha-beta-depleted transplantation in children. One entry per CDR3 protein, called by TCRdb with MiXCR from the PCR reads. Of almost 400,000 distinct CDR3 sequences listed, roughly 21% are singletons. The sample in question was PBMCs from the stem cell graft donor, obtained from the stem cell graft. All receptors come from a human donor who donated a stem cell graft to a child with acute myeloid leukemia. Each CDR3 is given without its conserved first and last residue.

V gene,J gene,CDR3 protein
TRBV29-1,TRBJ1-5,SVEEQGRNQPQH
TRBV6-1,TRBJ2-1,ASISGTSGNNEQF
TRBV6-4,TRBJ2-1,ASSDSRGSPNEQF
TRBV4-3,TRBJ2-7,ASSQEGSSYEQY
TRBV12-5,TRBJ2-3,ASGLIYRDRGTDTQY
TRBV6-1,TRBJ2-5,ASRETGMAETQY
TRBV5-1,TRBJ2-1,ASSLGQGAHEQF
TRBV20-1,TRBJ2-7,SAMGQDDEQY
TRBV30,TRBJ2-2,AWGLGSAGELF
TRBV5-1,TRBJ2-7,ASSLDLQSYEQY
TRBV11-2,TRBJ2-7,ASSLDDYGAYEQY
TRBV29-1,TRBJ1-1,SVGVAEAF
TRBV27,TRBJ2-1,ASSPQQQF
TRBV27,TRBJ2-3,ASSLLLGGTDTQY
TRBV29-1,TRBJ1-2,SVDDGQGIFYGYT
TRBV10-2,TRBJ2-2,ASSVSFGELF
TRBV25-1,TRBJ1-5,ASSEQALNQPQH
TRBV6-1,TRBJ2-3,ASSKSGGAGDTQY
TRBV20-1,TRBJ1-1,SAGRQLNTEAF
TRBV7-9,TRBJ2-7,ASSFPLPGQGAREQY
TRBV15,TRBJ2-1,ATSWKNEQF
TRBV12-3/TRBV12-4,TRBJ1-1,ASSLRQFTEAF
TRBV20-1,TRBJ1-1,SARGPGVTEAF